One and the same sample provided the 21 T cell receptor beta chains below, sequenced in a study of shared T cell receptors in the human thymus. Sequencing was performed with immunoSEQ multiplex PCR; in TCRdb, only in-frame clones are kept and a portion is missing. There are 500,000 to 550,000 clones in the sample; roughly 74% occur only once, and more than 0.01% lies in the top ten. These same data were also listed under a study on human thymus T cells.

Sequencing input: thymocytes. All receptors derive from a boy less than two years old with a congenital heart defect.

The chain carries TRBV9 and TRBJ2-1; D is perhaps TRBD2 (6 bases). The CDR3 has 16 residues. Trimming took 4 bases from V and 0 from J, leaving 14 bases between them. In germline, CDR1 is SGDLS, CDR2 YYNGEE. In DNA, the CDR3 is TGTGCCAGCAGCCCACCTCACGGGAGCTCCTACAATGAGCAGTTCTTC. Encoded protein: CASSPPHGSSYNEQFF.

The chain recombines TRBV30 with TRBJ1-1, with D perhaps TRBD1 (6 bases). CDR1 is GTSNPN, CDR2 SVGIG, per germline (reference sequence). The CDR3 has 11 amino acids. Trimming removed 1 base at V and 11 bases at J, with 11 bases between. This CDR3 reads CAWSEDSAAFF. The CDR3 nucleotides are TGTGCCTGGAGTGAGGACAGCGCGGCTTTCTTT.

The rearrangement joins TRBV5-4 to TRBJ1-1; D might be TRBD1 (5 bases). CDR1 and CDR2 (germline): SGHNT, YYREEE (reference sequence). The CDR3 length is 17 residues. V lost 0 bases, J lost 2 bases, and 17 bases lay in between. CDR3 in DNA: TGTGCCAGCAGCTTGGGGGGGACTAGTTTGGATAACACTGAAGCTTTCTTT. This encodes CASSLGGTSLDNTEAFF.

In nucleotides, the CDR3 is TGCGCCAGCAGCTTGGCCGGACAGGTCCCGGGGTTTTGGACCTCCAATCAGCCCCAGCATTTT. Translating it yields CASSLAGQVPGFWTSNQPQHF. This sequence joins TRBV5-1 and TRBJ1-5; 7 nucleotides match TRBD1. V was pared by 0 bases and J by 3 bases, with 21 bases of the junction left unmatched. Germline CDR1 and CDR2: SGHRS and YFSETQ. The CDR3 runs to 21 residues. Based on the CDR3 plus reference TRBV5-1 and TRBJ1-5, the full variable domain is KAGVTQTPRYLIKTRGQQVTLSCSPISGHRSVSWYQQTPGQGLQFLFEYFSETQRNKGNFPGRFSGRQFSNSRSEMNVSTLELGDSALYLCASSLAGQVPGFWTSNQPQHFGDGTRLSIL.

The chain joins TRBV2 to TRBJ2-2, with 7 nucleotides matching TRBD1. V was clipped by 5 bases and J by 1 base; unmatched bases: 7. Germline V gene data show CDR1 as SNHLY and CDR2 as FYNNEI. This CDR3 comprises 16 residues. CDR3 in amino acids: CASSPTGTENTGELFF. The CDR3, as DNA: TGTGCCAGCAGTCCTACCGGGACAGAGAACACCGGGGAGCTGTTTTTT.

V gene TRBV27 combines with J gene TRBJ2-3; TRBD2 agrees at 11 bases. Per the germline V gene, CDR1 is MNHEY and CDR2 is SMNVEV (reference sequence). Unmatched junction bases numbered 10, after V lost 6 bases and J lost 8 bases. This CDR3 has 15 residues. CDR3 amino acids: CASSSGTSGRGTQYF. CDR3 nucleotide sequence: TGTGCCAGCAGCTCCGGGACTAGCGGACGGGGTACGCAGTATTTT.

The chain is built from TRBV5-6 and TRBJ2-1, with D maybe TRBD1 (6 bases). Per the germline V gene, CDR1 is SGHDT and CDR2 is YYEEEE. V lost 4 bases to trimming and J lost 0 bases, with 14 bases between them. This CDR3 region has 16 residues. CDR3 protein: CASSARDTSSYNEQFF. CDR3 coding DNA: TGTGCCAGCAGCGCTCGGGACACCAGCTCCTACAATGAGCAGTTCTTC.

This sequence joins TRBV4-1 and TRBJ2-7, with 13 bases identical to TRBD2. The length of the CDR3 is 16 residues. CDR1 MGHRA and CDR2 YSYEKL come from the germline V gene. The V and J ends lost 1 base and 5 bases, in that order; junction bases with no gene match: 5. For the CDR3, the DNA is TGCGCCAGCAGCCAAGCCTCAGGACTAGCGGGAGACGAGCAGTACTTC. This gives the protein CASSQASGLAGDEQYF.

The CDR3 DNA reads as TGTGCCAGCAGCTTAGGGCAGGGGTTAGCATTAGATACGCAGTATTTT. It encodes CASSLGQGLALDTQYF. The chain combines TRBV5-8 with TRBJ2-3, with D possibly being TRBD1 (6 bases). Germline lookup yields CDR1 SGHTS and CDR2 YDEGEE. The CDR3 totals 16 residues. V shed 2 bases and J shed 5 bases, with 18 bases lying between them.

This clone was seen a handful of times. This chain uses TRBV4-2 with TRBJ2-5; weak D call: TRBD1 (6 bases). The germline gives CDR1 LGHNA, CDR2 YNFKEQ. Trimming removed 1 base from V and 5 bases from J, with 11 bases in between. The CDR3 runs 14 residues. CDR3 bases: TGTGCCAGCAGCCAAGGAAGGGGGTTGGAGACCCAGTACTTC. The encoded protein is CASSQGRGLETQYF.

The rearrangement links TRBV18 to TRBJ1-2, with D unresolved. This CDR3 spans 13 amino acids. Germline assignment: CDR1 KGHSH and CDR2 LQKENI. The ends were cut back, 3 bases at V and 2 bases at J, with 7 bases in the middle. The CDR3 here is CASSPRENYGYTF. CDR3 nucleotide sequence: TGTGCCAGCTCACCTAGAGAAAACTATGGCTACACCTTC.

The V gene is TRBV11-2, the J gene TRBJ2-7; no firm D call. Per germline, CDR1 SGHAT and CDR2 FQNNGV. The CDR3 runs 14 residues. V lost 2 bases to trimming and J lost 0 bases, with 8 bases between them. The CDR3 DNA is TGTGCCAGCAGCTTAAGGAGCCGCTCCTACGAGCAGTACTTC. It encodes CASSLRSRSYEQYF. The variable domain in full, completed from reference TRBV11-2 and TRBJ2-7, reads EAGVAQSPRYKIIEKRQSVAFWCNPISGHATLYWYQQILGQGPKLLIQFQNNGVVDDSQLPKDRFSAERLKGVDSTLKIQPAKLEDSAVYLCASSLRSRSYEQYFGPGTRLTVT.

The rearrangement joins TRBV19 to TRBJ2-2; a possible D gene is TRBD1 (5 bases). CDR3 length: 15 amino acids. Germline CDR1 is LNHDA and CDR2 is SQIVND (reference sequence). V lost 4 bases and J 6 bases, leaving 15 bases between the germline ends. CDR3 coding DNA: TGTGCCAGTAGTAAGGGGAAGAATTGGTCCGGGGAGCTGTTTTTT. Translating gives CASSKGKNWSGELFF.

V and J are TRBV27 and TRBJ2-6; 8 nucleotides match TRBD1. This CDR3 region has 17 residues. Per germline, CDR1 MNHEY and CDR2 SMNVEV (reference sequence). V was clipped by 6 bases and J by 0 bases; unmatched bases: 7. CDR3 sequence (DNA): TGTGCCAGCAGATGCCGGGACAGGACCTCTGGGGCCAACGTCCTGACTTTC. Its translation is CASRCRDRTSGANVLTF. Complete variable domain (other parts from reference TRBV27 and TRBJ2-6): EAQVTQNPRYLITVTGKKLTVTCSQNMNHEYMSWYRQDPGLGLRQIYYSMNVEVTDKGDVPEGYKVSRKEKRNFPLILESPSPNQTSLYFCASRCRDRTSGANVLTFGAGSRLTVL.

This chain links TRBV9 with TRBJ2-7; no definite D call. The CDR3 spans 16 residues. V was pared by 0 bases and J by 0 bases, with 13 bases between. CDR1 and CDR2 from the germline V gene are SGDLS and YYNGEE. The chain's CDR3 is CASSVEVAQSSYEQYF. DNA for the CDR3: TGTGCCAGCAGCGTAGAGGTAGCCCAGAGCTCCTACGAGCAGTACTTC.

This chain connects TRBV4-1 to TRBJ2-7; 10 bases fit TRBD2. Germline CDR1 reads MGHRA; CDR2 reads YSYEKL. This CDR3 comprises 18 residues. V lost 5 bases to trimming and J lost 3 bases; unmatched junction nucleotides: 16. The CDR3 is CASSYTRLEREGHYEQYF. The CDR3, as DNA: TGCGCCAGCAGCTATACTCGTCTCGAGCGGGAGGGCCACTACGAGCAGTACTTC.

This clone was counted a few times. The chain combines TRBV11-2 with TRBJ1-1, with 7 bases identical to TRBD1. Germline loops: CDR1 SGHAT, CDR2 FQNNGV. Trimming removed 4 bases from V and 6 bases from J; junction bases left unmatched: 20. This CDR3 has 18 residues. CDR3 nucleotide sequence: TGTGCCAGCAGCTCCGATAGGGTTGTCGACAGGGAAGACGCTGAAGCTTTCTTT. It translates to CASSSDRVVDREDAEAFF.

In its sample, this clone was seen once. The rearrangement uses TRBV27 and TRBJ1-5; D uncertain. The CDR3 has 13 amino acids. Trimming pared 8 bases from V and 0 bases from J, leaving 8 bases between. The germline gives CDR1 MNHEY, CDR2 SMNVEV (reference sequence). This CDR3 reads CASARNSNQPQHF. The CDR3 DNA reads TGTGCCAGCGCTAGGAATAGCAATCAGCCCCAGCATTTT.

V and J are TRBV5-6 and TRBJ2-1, with 14 bases that match TRBD2. V gave up 4 bases and J gave up 0 bases; unmatched junction bases: 9. The CDR3 is made up of 19 amino acids. Per germline, CDR1 SGHDT and CDR2 YYEEEE. The CDR3 DNA reads TGTGCCAGCAGCCGGGGGACTAGCGGGAGTCCGAGCTCCTACAATGAGCAGTTCTTC. This encodes CASSRGTSGSPSSYNEQFF.

The CDR3 protein is CAWSVSGDYNEQFF. CDR3 nucleotide sequence: TGTGCCTGGAGTGTATCCGGGGACTACAATGAGCAGTTCTTC. The chain couples TRBV30 to TRBJ2-1; possible D gene TRBD2, 5 bases. CDR1 is GTSNPN, CDR2 SVGIG, per germline (reference sequence). The V end was cut by 0 bases, the J end by 3 bases, with 9 bases between. This CDR3 region has 14 residues.

This clone was seen just once. The V and J genes are TRBV30 and TRBJ2-3; TRBD2 matches 11 bases. The CDR3 consists of 15 residues. The V gene's germline CDR1 is GTSNPN and CDR2 SVGIG (reference sequence). With 1 base clipped from V and 4 bases from J, the junction kept 4 bases outside the gene matches. The CDR3 loop reads CAWSAVAGGPDTQYF. The CDR3 region has the DNA TGTGCCTGGAGTGCGGTAGCGGGAGGGCCAGATACGCAGTATTTT.